The rows below give T cell receptor beta chains drawn from one sample of a study of T cell changes during pregnancy in multiple sclerosis. Repertoires were generated with immunoSEQ multiplex PCR, while TCRdb's copy carries only in-frame clones and drops some. Among about 44,000 clones listed, around nine tenths were seen once. Here the sequenced sample was CD4+ T cells from peripheral blood mononuclear cells, taken in the first trimester of pregnancy. The origin of the receptors is a female donor with multiple sclerosis, enrolled in a pregnancy study. The CDR3 runs from the conserved cysteine through the conserved F or W. D genes are given only for firm matches. For some rows the clone size is stated as once, few or many, or as a class when expanded; others skip it.

>-|TRBJ1-4|15|TRBD1|TRBV9
TGTGCCAGCAGCGTAGAGGGACAGTCTAATGAAAAACTGTTTTTT
CASSVEGQSNEKLFF
>-|TRBJ1-4|14|-|TRBV6-1
TGTGCCAGCAGTGAATATTGGGGAGGGGAAAAACTGTTTTTT
CASSEYWGGEKLFF
>-|TRBJ2-2|14|TRBD2|TRBV2
TGTGCCAGCAGGGGCGGGGGGAACACCGGGGAGCTGTTTTTT
CASRGGGNTGELFF
>-|TRBJ2-1|16|-|TRBV11-2
TGTGCCAGCAGCTTAGATCTGGCAGGGGGACTTAATGAGCAGTTCTTC
CASSLDLAGGLNEQFF
>-|TRBJ2-3|17|-|TRBV15
TGTGCCACCAGCAGAGATGGCGGGCGGGCTTCCACAGATACGCAGTATTTT
CATSRDGGRASTDTQYF
>-|TRBJ2-7|13|-|TRBV28
TGTGCCAGCGACGGAGGGCGCGGGTACGAGCAGTACTTC
CASDGGRGYEQYF
>-|TRBJ2-7|20|TRBD1|TRBV27
TGTGCCAGCACCTCGAAATCCCCCGGGACAGGGTTGAGGACAACCTACGAGCAGTACTTC
CASTSKSPGTGLRTTYEQYF
>-|TRBJ2-7|15|TRBD2|TRBV2
TGTGCCAGCAGACTAGCGGGAGGGGTTTCCTACGAGCAGTACTTC
CASRLAGGVSYEQYF
>-|TRBJ1-2|16|TRBD1|TRBV27
TGTGCCAGCAGTTTATTGGCCGGGACAGGCAACTATGGCTACACCTTC
CASSLLAGTGNYGYTF
>-|TRBJ2-1|13|TRBD1|TRBV7-6
TGTGCCAGCAGTATGGACAGGCGGAATGAGCAGTTCTTC
CASSMDRRNEQFF
>-|TRBJ1-5|18|-|TRBV27
TGTGCCAGCAGTTCGGGACTCGGGCGGGCAGGGCGGAATCAGCCCCAGCATTTT
CASSSGLGRAGRNQPQHF
>-|TRBJ2-1|15|-|TRBV21-1
TGTGCCAGCAGCAAGACTAGCGGGAACTACAATGAGCAGTTCTTC
CASSKTSGNYNEQFF
>-|TRBJ2-7|16|-|TRBV23-1
TGCGCCAGCCGGGATGAAAGGAGGCCTAGGACCTACGAGCAGTACTTC
CASRDERRPRTYEQYF
>-|TRBJ2-1|17|-|TRBV19
TGTGCCAGTAGTATAGACGGACGGACTACGGGTTACAATGAGCAGTTCTTC
CASSIDGRTTGYNEQFF
>-|TRBJ1-2|15|-|TRBV5-1
TGCGCCAGCAGCTTGCGGGCAGGGGTGAAGGATGGCTACACCTTC
CASSLRAGVKDGYTF
>-|TRBJ1-1|14|-|TRBV27
TGTGCCAGCAGTTTTGCAGGGTCTAACACTGAAGCTTTCTTT
CASSFAGSNTEAFF
>-|TRBJ2-7|15|TRBD2|TRBV15
TGTGCCACCAGCAGAGGAGTGGGAGGGTCCTACGAGCAGTACTTC
CATSRGVGGSYEQYF
>once|TRBJ2-5|15|-|TRBV6-5
TGTGCCAGCAGTTACGGGACTTCCCAGAGGGAGACCCAGTACTTC
CASSYGTSQRETQYF
>-|TRBJ1-2|14|-|TRBV5-1
TGCGCCAGCAGCTTGGGGCAGGATATTATAGGCTACACCTTC
CASSLGQDIIGYTF
>-|TRBJ2-2|16|TRBD1|TRBV19
TGTGCCAGTAGTACTCCCGGGACAGGGGGCACCGGGGAGCTGTTTTTT
CASSTPGTGGTGELFF
>-|TRBJ2-5|13|-|TRBV30
TGTGCCTTTTTCGGACTAACCCAAGAGACCCAGTACTTC
CAFFGLTQETQYF
>once|TRBJ1-1|14|-|TRBV27
TGTGCCAGCAGTTTGACAGGCGTTGACACTGAAGCTTTCTTT
CASSLTGVDTEAFF
>-|TRBJ1-1|15|-|TRBV7-2
TGTGCCAGCAGCTTTAACAGCCCCGCGGGCGGTGAAGCTTTCTTT
CASSFNSPAGGEAFF
>-|TRBJ2-3|15|-|TRBV7-9
TGTGCCAGCAGCTCCTCCCAGGGAACATCAGATACGCAGTATTTT
CASSSSQGTSDTQYF
>once|TRBJ2-5|14|-|TRBV19
TGTGCCAGTAGTCTGCGGACTAAACAAGAGACCCAGTACTTC
CASSLRTKQETQYF
>-|TRBJ1-2|16|-|TRBV19
TGTGCCAGTAGCTCCCGGATTCGACAGAAAGACTATGGCTACACCTTC
CASSSRIRQKDYGYTF
>-|TRBJ1-5|15|TRBD1|TRBV27
TGTGCCAGCAGTTTATCATCAGGGGGTGACCAGCCCCAGCATTTT
CASSLSSGGDQPQHF
>-|TRBJ1-2|14|TRBD1|TRBV18
TGTGCCAGCTCATCTACCGGGACAGACTATGGCTACACCTTC
CASSSTGTDYGYTF
>-|TRBJ2-3|15|TRBD2|TRBV28
TGTGCCAGCAGTTTTACTAGCGGGAATACAGATACGCAGTATTTT
CASSFTSGNTDTQYF
>-|TRBJ2-3|12|-|TRBV28
TGTGCCAGCAGTCTACAGGTAGATACGCAGTATTTT
CASSLQVDTQYF
>-|TRBJ1-1|14|-|TRBV28
TGTGCCACCGTGCCAGGGGCTTTGAACACTGAAGCTTTCTTT
CATVPGALNTEAFF
>-|TRBJ2-7|14|-|TRBV19
TGTGCCAGTAGTATACCGGGACACAACTACGAGCAGTACTTC
CASSIPGHNYEQYF
>-|TRBJ2-7|14|TRBD2|TRBV14
TGTGCCAGCATGCTAGCGGGAGGGCCCTACGAGCAGTACTTC
CASMLAGGPYEQYF
>-|TRBJ2-1|14|TRBD1|TRBV29-1
TGCAGCGTGACGGGACAGGGGGTCTACAATGAGCAGTTCTTC
CSVTGQGVYNEQFF
>-|TRBJ2-7|17|TRBD2|TRBV7-2
TGTGCCAGCAGCTTAAGGGCTAGCGGGAGGGTCCTCTACGAGCAGTACTTC
CASSLRASGRVLYEQYF
>-|TRBJ2-1|17|TRBD2|TRBV19
TGTGCCAGTAGTATGGGGACTAGGGGGGACCGCAGAAATGAGCAGTTCTTC
CASSMGTRGDRRNEQFF
>-|TRBJ2-1|14|TRBD1|TRBV29-1
TGCAGCGTACGGACAGGAATCTCCTACAATGAGCAGTTCTTC
CSVRTGISYNEQFF
>-|TRBJ1-5|13|-|TRBV30
TGTGCCTGGCAAGGACAGCCCGGTGGTCCCCAGCATTTT
CAWQGQPGGPQHF
>-|TRBJ2-7|15|-|TRBV30
TGTGCCTGGAGTGTACGGCAGGCGGGTTTCTACGAGCAGTACTTC
CAWSVRQAGFYEQYF
>-|TRBJ1-4|14|TRBD1|TRBV28
TGTGCCAGCACCCGGACAGGGGGAAATGAAAAACTGTTTTTT
CASTRTGGNEKLFF
>-|TRBJ1-4|16|TRBD1|TRBV5-1
TGCGCCAGCAGCTTGGGGGCAGGGGGCGCGAATGAAAAACTGTTTTTT
CASSLGAGGANEKLFF
>-|TRBJ2-5|16|-|TRBV6-1
TGTGCCAGCAGTGAAGCTTCCGGAGGACTATCTGAGACCCAGTACTTC
CASSEASGGLSETQYF
>-|TRBJ2-5|13|-|TRBV2
TGTGCCAGCCAGGGGCTAGAGGTGGAGACCCAGTACTTC
CASQGLEVETQYF
>-|TRBJ2-5|15|-|TRBV11-3
TGTGCCAGCAGCTTCGGTGGGGGCCAGCAAGAGACCCAGTACTTC
CASSFGGGQQETQYF
>once|TRBJ2-7|11|-|TRBV29-1
TGCAGCGTCGGAAACGGGTACGAGCAGTACTTC
CSVGNGYEQYF
>-|TRBJ1-4|13|-|TRBV2
TGTGCCAGCAGTCCGGAGGGTGGAGAAAAACTGTTTTTT
CASSPEGGEKLFF
>-|TRBJ2-7|15|TRBD1|TRBV7-2
TGTGCCAGCAGCTTGTTCGGGACAGATGCCTACGAGCAGTACTTC
CASSLFGTDAYEQYF
>-|TRBJ1-2|13|-|TRBV5-5
TGTGCCAGCAGCGGGGGGACCAGGTACGGCTACACCTTC
CASSGGTRYGYTF
>-|TRBJ2-3|12|TRBD2|TRBV6-6
TGTGCCAGCGTATCGGGACTAGCCCGAAAGTATTTT
CASVSGLARKYF
>-|TRBJ2-1|17|TRBD2|TRBV27
TGTGCCAGCAGTGTGAGACTAGCGGGAGGTAAAGACAATGAGCAGTTCTTC
CASSVRLAGGKDNEQFF
>-|TRBJ2-7|16|TRBD2|TRBV28
TGTGCCAGCAGTTCAAATCGGCTAGCGGGAAGGTACGAGCAGTACTTC
CASSSNRLAGRYEQYF
>-|TRBJ1-1|13|-|TRBV5-4
TGTGCCAGCATCCCCGGCCCGGGGTCAGAAGCTTTCTTT
CASIPGPGSEAFF
>-|TRBJ1-2|14|TRBD1|TRBV18
TGTGCCAGCTCAGCGACCGGGACAGATTATGGCTACACCTTC
CASSATGTDYGYTF
>-|TRBJ2-1|16|TRBD2|TRBV5-1
TGCGCCAGCAGCTCTGGACTAGCGGGAGCCTACAATGAGCAGTTCTTC
CASSSGLAGAYNEQFF
>-|TRBJ1-3|13|-|TRBV14
TGTGCCAGCAGCCAAGTATCCGGAAACACCATATATTTT
CASSQVSGNTIYF
>-|TRBJ2-7|15|TRBD2|TRBV7-9
TGTGCCAGCACACCTAGTAGCGGGAGTCTCTACGAGCAGTACTTC
CASTPSSGSLYEQYF
>once|TRBJ2-1|14|TRBD2|TRBV7-2
TGTGCCAGCAGCCCGGGACTAGCGGGAGGAGGGCAGTTCTTC
CASSPGLAGGGQFF
>once|TRBJ1-2|14|-|TRBV6-5
TGTGCCAGCAGTAGGCGCGACGGGAACTATGGCTACACCTTC
CASSRRDGNYGYTF